The present TCR beta chain was sequenced within a study of blood T cells in healthy people across ages (dated by TCRdb to 2015 to 2017). Looking at the study overall: In model experiments, roughly one uniquely barcoded TCR beta cDNA molecule per two T cells was captured by template switching. The study analyzed two additional independent replicas of 1 million unique cDNA reads from the same blood draw for two donors, one aged 18 to 30 and one aged 80 or older. Donors of different ages were randomly distributed across sequencing lanes to avoid experimental bias. Age-related changes in TCR beta repertoire diversity were measured in the study by deep sequencing normalized with unique cDNA molecular identifiers. Donors were grouped into four age groups: young (average roughly 17 years), middle-aged (roughly 40), aged (about 60) and long-lived (approximately 78).

The paper as a whole reports these results and caveats: Total diversity estimates from one million sequenced T cells were considered lower bounds and underestimates. Observed TCR beta diversity per million T cells fell roughly linearly with age, and a significant reduction was already apparent by age around 40. The percentage of naive T cells measured by flow cytometry correlated strongly with observed TCR beta diversity. Donor CMV infection status was unknown, potentially confounding age-related changes in expanded clonotypes. Since profiling was done on bulk unsorted PBMCs, naive and antigen-experienced compartments could not be conclusively compared. Compared with the aged group, the long-lived group had more naive CD4+ T cells, fewer expanded clones and increased TCR diversity, suggesting age selection.

Between the V and J ends, shortened by 5 bases and 6 bases respectively, the junction contains 13 bases. Including cysteine and phenylalanine, the CDR3 has 13 amino acids. Just CDR3 DNA is preserved here, 39 bases in frame from base 1. The germline V gene (reference sequence) provides CDR1 LNHNV and CDR2 YYDKDF. Systemically healthy Caucasian individuals from Russia, 39 in total and aged roughly 6 to 95 years, were included as donors. Around 10 milliliters of peripheral blood were drawn from each donor into EDTA-treated Vacutainer tubes. Ficoll-Paque density-gradient centrifugation was used to isolate PBMCs, with at least 7 million obtained per sample. Total RNA was extracted from PBMCs with Trizol reagent, with at least 5.5 micrograms obtained per sample. For every donor, flow cytometry on a PBMC aliquot measured the percentage of naive CD45RAhigh/CD27high T cells. Libraries were constructed by 5' RACE. Sequencing relied on an Illumina HiSeq 2500. A second PCR of roughly 7 to 12 cycles was performed with a sample-barcoded 5' primer and a J-beta primer mix. A unique molecular identifier was introduced onto each TCR beta cDNA molecule by a template-switch 5' adaptor carrying 12 random nucleotides. Each sample yielded at least 2.5 million CDR3-containing paired-end reads. First-strand cDNA was synthesized from all RNA with the Mint cDNA synthesis kit, primed by a TRBC-specific oligonucleotide. Following uracil-DNA glycosylase treatment, all cDNA underwent a first 18-cycle PCR with the universal primers M1SS and BC2_uni_R. Turning to the authors' computational methods: For normalization, 1 million high-quality reads were randomly selected from each sample, with every read carrying a distinct molecular identifier. Instead of being binned into consensus sequences, reads that shared molecular identifiers were thrown out. MiTCR, with a Q25 quality threshold and the strictest error-elimination algorithm, was used for CDR3 identification, clonotype clustering and error correction. A nonparametric unseen species model with Euler transformation was used to estimate a lower bound on total TCR beta diversity. The public reads were reprocessed in TCRdb via fastp at Q25 and MiXCR, keeping in-frame beta chains. Identical CDR3 protein sequences are pooled into one entry, listed with their most common genes and DNA. It is TCRdb's table, rather than the study itself, that gives the V and J calls and clone size. A total of over a million distinct CDR3 sequences appear in this sample, approximately 42% of them only once. The ten largest clonotypes hold roughly 3.7% of the sample.

With regard to this clonotype: Its antigen is unknown. The sample holds no much larger clone one base away, and base qualities are not on file.

The chain is made from TRBV15 and TRBJ1-1; no D gene call is confident. What was sequenced was blood. The sequence came from a woman between 18 and 29 years old in good health. The CDR3 protein: CATSASQGPEAFF. At the DNA level, the sequence is TGTGCCACCAGCGCTTCTCAAGGCCCTGAAGCTTTCTTT.